The clone carrying this T cell receptor (beta chain) turned up a few times. Individually, cDNA molecules had unique molecular identifiers attached to them. TCRdb independently ran MiXCR on the 5' RACE reads; one entry per CDR3 protein. The table lists tens of thousands of distinct CDR3 sequences, roughly an eighth of them singletons. This record belongs to a study of early T cells in non-severe SARS-CoV-2 infection. Overall study: Sequencing targeted bulk RNA from unsorted whole blood, leaving chains unpaired.

The germline CDR1 and CDR2 sequences are SGHTA and FQGTGA. V lost 2 bases, J lost 3 bases, and 17 bases lay in between. CDR3 size: 17 residues. The source is an adult who was a healthcare worker with PCR-confirmed SARS-CoV-2 infection or an uninfected control (not recorded which). What was sequenced was whole blood. The gene calls are TRBV7-3 and TRBJ2-1, with D perhaps TRBD2 (6 bases). The CDR3 sequence is CASSLRPPGAGYNEQFF. The CDR3 DNA follows: TGTGCCAGCAGCTTACGACCCCCGGGAGCGGGCTACAATGAGCAGTTCTTC. Looking up the rest from reference TRBV7-3 and TRBJ2-1 gives the full variable domain: GAGVSQTPSNKVTEKGKYVELRCDPISGHTALYWYRQSLGQGPEFLIYFQGTGAADDSGLPNDRFFAVRPEGSVSTLKIQRTERGDSAVYLCASSLRPPGAGYNEQFFGPGTRLTVL.